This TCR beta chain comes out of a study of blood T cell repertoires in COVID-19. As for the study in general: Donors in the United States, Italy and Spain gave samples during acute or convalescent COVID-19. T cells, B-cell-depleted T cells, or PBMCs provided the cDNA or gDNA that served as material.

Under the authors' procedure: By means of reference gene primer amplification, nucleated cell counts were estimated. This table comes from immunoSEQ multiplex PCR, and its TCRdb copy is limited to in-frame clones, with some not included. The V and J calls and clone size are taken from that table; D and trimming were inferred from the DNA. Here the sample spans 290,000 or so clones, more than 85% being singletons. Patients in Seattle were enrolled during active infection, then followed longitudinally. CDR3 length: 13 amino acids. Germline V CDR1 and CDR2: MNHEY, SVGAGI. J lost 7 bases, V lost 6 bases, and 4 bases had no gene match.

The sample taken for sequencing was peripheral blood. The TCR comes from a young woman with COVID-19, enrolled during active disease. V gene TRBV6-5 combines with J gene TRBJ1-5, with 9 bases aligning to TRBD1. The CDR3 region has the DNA TGTGCCAGCAGACAGGGGGCATGGCAGCCCCAGCATTTT. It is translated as CASRQGAWQPQHF.